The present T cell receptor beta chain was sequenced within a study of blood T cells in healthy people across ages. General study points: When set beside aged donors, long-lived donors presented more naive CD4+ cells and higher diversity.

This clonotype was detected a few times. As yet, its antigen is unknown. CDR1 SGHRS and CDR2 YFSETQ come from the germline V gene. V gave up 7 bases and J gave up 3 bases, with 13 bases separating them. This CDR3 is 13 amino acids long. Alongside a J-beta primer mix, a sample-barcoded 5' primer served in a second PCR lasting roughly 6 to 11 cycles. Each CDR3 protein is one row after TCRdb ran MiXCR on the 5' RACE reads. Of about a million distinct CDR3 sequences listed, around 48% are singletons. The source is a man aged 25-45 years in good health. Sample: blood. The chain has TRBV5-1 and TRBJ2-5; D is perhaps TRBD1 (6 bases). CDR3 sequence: CASAGVLEETQYF. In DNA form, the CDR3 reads TGCGCCAGCGCAGGGGTATTGGAAGAGACCCAGTACTTC.